This TCR beta chain was sequenced for a study of blood T cell repertoires in COVID-19. Background on the study: Samples taken during acute and convalescent COVID-19 were collected in the United States, Italy and Spain. PBMCs, B-cell-depleted T cells, or T cells were the source of the cDNA or gDNA that made up the material.

Clones were sequenced by immunoSEQ multiplex PCR, and TCRdb holds only the in-frame ones, with some missing. This table holds hundreds of thousands of clones, 80% to 90% found once. This CDR3 has 13 residues. V shed 4 bases and J shed 4 bases, with 10 bases lying between them. Germline loops: CDR1 KGHDR, CDR2 SFDVKD. This rearrangement joins TRBV24-1 to TRBJ2-7; D may be TRBD1 (6 bases). The sequence was collected from a woman in her fifties or sixties in a cohort exposed to, infected with or recovered from COVID-19 (not recorded which). Sequences were obtained from PBMCs or T cells enriched from blood (not recorded which). For the CDR3, the DNA is TGTGCCACCAGTGACGACAGGACATACGAGCAGTACTTC. It translates to CATSDDRTYEQYF.